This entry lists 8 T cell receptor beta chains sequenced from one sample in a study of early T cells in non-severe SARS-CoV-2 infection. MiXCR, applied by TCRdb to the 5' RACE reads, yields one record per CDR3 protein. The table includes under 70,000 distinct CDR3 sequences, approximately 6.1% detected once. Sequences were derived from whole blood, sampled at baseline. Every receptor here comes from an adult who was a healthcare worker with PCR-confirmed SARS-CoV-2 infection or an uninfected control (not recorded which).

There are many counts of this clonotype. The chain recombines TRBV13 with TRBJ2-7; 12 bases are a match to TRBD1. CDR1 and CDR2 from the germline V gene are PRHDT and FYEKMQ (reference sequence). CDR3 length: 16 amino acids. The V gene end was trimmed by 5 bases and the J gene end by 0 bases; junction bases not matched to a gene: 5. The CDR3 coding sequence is TGTGCCAGCAGCACCGGGACAGGGGGCACCTCCTACGAGCAGTACTTC. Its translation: CASSTGTGGTSYEQYF. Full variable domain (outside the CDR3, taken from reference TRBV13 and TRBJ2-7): AAGVIQSPRHLIKEKRETATLKCYPIPRHDTVYWYQQGPGQDPQFLISFYEKMQSDKGSIPDRFSAQQFSDYHSELNMSSLELGDSALYFCASSTGTGGTSYEQYFGPGTRLTVT.

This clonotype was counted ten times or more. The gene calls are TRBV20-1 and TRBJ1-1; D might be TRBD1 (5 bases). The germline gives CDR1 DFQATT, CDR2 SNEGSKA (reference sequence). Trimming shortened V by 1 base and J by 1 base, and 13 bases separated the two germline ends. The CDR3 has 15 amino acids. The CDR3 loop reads CSARAPGRGNTEAFF. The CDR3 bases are TGCAGTGCTAGAGCCCCGGGGCGGGGGAACACTGAAGCTTTCTTT.

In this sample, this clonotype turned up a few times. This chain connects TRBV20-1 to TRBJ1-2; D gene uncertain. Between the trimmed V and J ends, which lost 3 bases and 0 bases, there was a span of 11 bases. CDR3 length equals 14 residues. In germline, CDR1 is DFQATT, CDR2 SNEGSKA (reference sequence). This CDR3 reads CSASLARPNYGYTF. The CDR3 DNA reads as TGCAGTGCTAGTCTCGCCAGACCTAACTATGGCTACACCTTC.

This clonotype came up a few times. The CDR3 DNA reads TGTGCCAGCAGTTACCTTTATCAAGAGACCCAGTACTTC. This sequence encodes CASSYLYQETQYF. The gene calls are TRBV6-5 and TRBJ2-5; D remains ambiguous. CDR1 and CDR2 (germline): MNHEY, SVGAGI. Trimming left V 2 bases short and J 2 bases short, with 6 bases between. The CDR3 contains 13 residues.

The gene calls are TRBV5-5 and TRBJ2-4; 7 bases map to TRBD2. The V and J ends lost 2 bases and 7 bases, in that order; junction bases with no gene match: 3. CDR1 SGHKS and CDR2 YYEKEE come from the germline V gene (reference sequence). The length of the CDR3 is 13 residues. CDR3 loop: CASSLAGRNIQYF. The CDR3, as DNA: TGTGCCAGCAGCTTAGCGGGAAGGAACATTCAGTACTTC.

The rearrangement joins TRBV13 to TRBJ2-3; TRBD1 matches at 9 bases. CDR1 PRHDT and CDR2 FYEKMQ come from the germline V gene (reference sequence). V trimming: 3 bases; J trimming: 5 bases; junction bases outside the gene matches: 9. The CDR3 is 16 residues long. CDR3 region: CASSFRQGDVVDTQYF. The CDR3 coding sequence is TGTGCCAGCAGCTTTCGACAGGGGGATGTTGTAGATACGCAGTATTTT.

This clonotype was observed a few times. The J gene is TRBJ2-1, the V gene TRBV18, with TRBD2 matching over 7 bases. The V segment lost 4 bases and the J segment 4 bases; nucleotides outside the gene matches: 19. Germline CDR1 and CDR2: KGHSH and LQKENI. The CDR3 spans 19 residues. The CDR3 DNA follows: TGTGCCAGCTCACGTTATAGCGGGTCTAAGGGCGGAGGTTACAATGAGCAGTTCTTC. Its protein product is CASSRYSGSKGGGYNEQFF.

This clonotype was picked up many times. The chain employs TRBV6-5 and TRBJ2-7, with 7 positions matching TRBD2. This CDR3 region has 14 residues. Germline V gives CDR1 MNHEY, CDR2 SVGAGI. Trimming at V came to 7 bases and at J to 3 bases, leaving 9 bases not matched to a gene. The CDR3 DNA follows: TGTGCCAGCACCCCGGCTAGCGGTTACTACGAGCAGTACTTC. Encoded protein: CASTPASGYYEQYF.